This TCR beta chain was identified in a study of beta chain features in type 1 diabetes. TCRB transcripts that were expressed got sequenced, as all of the isolated RNA had been reverse transcribed. TCRdb's copy holds only in-frame clones and misses some; the assay was immunoSEQ multiplex PCR. In the table there are 640,000 or so clones, about an eighth of which are singletons. Markers CD45RO/CCR7/CD25/CD127/CD95/CD27 served to sort CD4+ naive, central memory, regulatory and stem cell-like memory cells. Trimming left V 1 base short and J 0 bases short, with 7 bases between. The length of the CDR3 is 15 residues. Germline V gene lookup returns CDR1 SGDLS and CDR2 YYNGEE. General study findings and limits: Among patients with Type 1 diabetes, TCRB CDR3s were moderately but significantly shorter in every one of the four CD4+ subsets.

For this clone: The target antigen is unknown.

The sample comprised naive CD4+ T cells from blood. The gene calls are TRBV9 and TRBJ2-2; D not certain. The clonotype originates from a man between 18 and 29 years old with type 1 diabetes. In nucleotides, the CDR3 is TGTGCCAGCAGCGTATCCCCTACGAACACCGGGGAGCTGTTTTTT. Translated, it gives CASSVSPTNTGELFF. Filled out from reference TRBV9 and TRBJ2-2, the complete variable domain reads DSGVTQTPKHLITATGQRVTLRCSPRSGDLSVYWYQQSLDQGLQFLIQYYNGEERAKGNILERFSAQQFPDLHSELNLSSLELGDSALYFCASSVSPTNTGELFFGEGSRLTVL.